A single sample is the source of the 6 T cell receptor beta chains below, sequenced in a study of T cells after posttransplantation cyclophosphamide. Busulfan-fludarabine conditioning, marrow transplant, and cyclophosphamide on days +3 and +4 were administered. The method was immunoSEQ multiplex PCR; TCRdb's version includes in-frame clones alone and lacks a portion of them. Singletons are absent from the sample, which has thousands of clones. Sample: PBMCs, taken less than 95 days after allogeneic stem cell transplant with posttransplant cyclophosphamide. Receptors originate from a female patient over 55 who received an allogeneic stem cell transplant from an unrelated donor, was CMV-positive, and had acute GVHD only. The graft donor may account for some of the T cells.

This clone was counted many times. The V and J genes are TRBV19 and TRBJ1-2; D possibly corresponds to TRBD1 (5 bases). The CDR3 is 15 amino acids. Per germline, CDR1 LNHDA and CDR2 SQIVND (reference sequence). V lost 2 bases, J lost 4 bases, and 14 bases lay in between. The CDR3 nucleotides are TGTGCCAGTAGTATAATTCAGGGCAACTTCTATGGCTACACCTTC. It codes for CASSIIQGNFYGYTF.

A few counts support this clone. The V gene is TRBV9, the J gene TRBJ1-1; the D gene is possibly TRBD1 (5 bases). Germline V CDR1 and CDR2: SGDLS, YYNGEE. V lost 4 bases to trimming and J lost 12 bases, with 22 bases between them. The CDR3 contains 14 residues. Here the CDR3 DNA reads TGTGCCAGCAGCTCTGATTGGAGGGGCGCCGAACCTTTCTTT. Protein sequence: CASSSDWRGAEPFF.

This clone has at least ten counts. The J gene is TRBJ2-1, the V gene TRBV11-2, with D hard to call. Trimming pared 4 bases from V and 9 bases from J, leaving 13 bases between. The CDR3 spans 13 residues. Germline V gene data show CDR1 as SGHAT and CDR2 as FQNNGV. The CDR3 spells CASSSKMVGEQFF. The CDR3 DNA is TGTGCCAGCAGCTCCAAAATGGTCGGTGAGCAGTTCTTC.

Ten or more counts support this clone. DNA of the CDR3: TGTGCCAGTAACCCGGGACTAGCTATAGATACGCAGTATTTT. It translates to CASNPGLAIDTQYF. V and J are TRBV19 and TRBJ2-3; 9 bases fit TRBD2. The length of the CDR3 is 14 residues. From germline, CDR1 is LNHDA and CDR2 SQIVND (reference sequence). Trimming took 7 bases from V and 5 from J; bases not matched to a gene: 7.

This clone showed up many times. This chain connects TRBV30 to TRBJ2-7, with a weak D call TRBD2 (5 bases). This CDR3 contains 14 residues. Per germline, CDR1 GTSNPN and CDR2 SVGIG (reference sequence). Trimming stripped 2 bases from V and 0 bases from J, with 11 bases between. The CDR3 reads CAWSRGSSSYEQYF. The CDR3 bases are TGTGCCTGGAGTCGAGGGTCCTCCTCCTACGAGCAGTACTTC.

This clone was seen at least ten times. The chain recombines TRBV30 with TRBJ1-1; D unresolved. The V end lost 3 bases, the J end lost 6 bases, and 17 bases lay between the germline ends. The germline gives CDR1 GTSNPN, CDR2 SVGIG (reference sequence). The CDR3 consists of 14 residues. The CDR3 spells CAWSHRAAYAEAFF. The CDR3 region has the DNA TGTGCCTGGAGCCATAGGGCAGCCTACGCTGAAGCTTTCTTT.